These 9 T cell receptor beta chains share one sample of origin, sequenced in a study of cytomegalovirus exposure and HLA in healthy donors. PCR used 60 Vbeta primers and 13 Jbeta primers. Clones were sequenced by immunoSEQ multiplex PCR, and TCRdb holds only the in-frame ones, with some missing. The sample comprises roughly 140,000 clones, over 65% of which are singletons, and approximately 2.4% rests with the top ten. What was sequenced was PBMCs. The receptors derive from a male donor in good health and CMV-seronegative.

The CDR3 nucleotides read TGTGCCAGCAGTTACCGGGGGGCCCCCCCATACAATGAGCAGTTCTTC. This gives the protein CASSYRGAPPYNEQFF. The V gene is TRBV6-5, the J gene TRBJ2-1, with a weak D call TRBD2 (7 bases). Germline V lookup: CDR1 MNHEY, CDR2 SVGAGI. Trimming removed 2 bases at V and 4 bases at J, with 15 bases between. The CDR3 is 16 amino acids.

The chain combines TRBV29-1 with TRBJ2-7; tentative D call: TRBD2 (5 bases). This CDR3 spans 14 amino acids. Between the trimmed V and J ends, which lost 1 base and 3 bases, there was a span of 13 bases. Germline lookup yields CDR1 SQVTM and CDR2 ANQGSEA. CDR3 in amino acids: CSVEGKTSGYEQYF. As DNA, the CDR3 is TGCAGCGTTGAAGGTAAGACAAGCGGCTACGAGCAGTACTTC.

The chain is built from TRBV5-1 and TRBJ1-2, with TRBD1 as a possible D gene (5 bases). This CDR3 has 12 residues. Trimming pared 4 bases from V and 8 bases from J, leaving 12 bases between. CDR1 SGHRS and CDR2 YFSETQ come from the germline V gene. This CDR3 is CASSGGDRGYTF. The CDR3 coding sequence is TGCGCCAGCAGCGGGGGGGATCGCGGCTACACCTTC.

The genes are TRBV7-2 and TRBJ2-1, with 7 bases aligning to TRBD1. The V segment lost 5 bases and the J segment 15 bases; nucleotides outside the gene matches: 10. From germline, CDR1 is SGHTA and CDR2 FQGNSA. The CDR3 spans 12 residues. CDR3 loop: CASSKYDREAFF. The CDR3 nucleotides read TGTGCCAGCAGCAAATACGACAGGGAAGCGTTCTTC.

In this sample, this clone turned up once. The chain joins TRBV29-1 to TRBJ1-2; 8 nucleotides align to TRBD1. Germline V gives CDR1 SQVTM, CDR2 ANQGSEA. Trimming cost V 4 bases and J 7 bases; bases outside gene matches: 5. The CDR3 extends over 12 amino acids. In DNA, the CDR3 is TGCAGCGTTGTTCAGGGGGCGGTTGGCTACACCTTC. Its protein product is CSVVQGAVGYTF.

This chain joins TRBV7-3 and TRBJ2-5; possible D gene TRBD2, 6 bases. The CDR3 covers 14 residues. Germline lookup yields CDR1 SGHTA and CDR2 FQGTGA. V was cut by 3 bases and J by 7 bases, with 15 bases left in between. The CDR3 loop is CASSFVREDVTQYF. CDR3 DNA: TGTGCCAGCAGCTTTGTCAGGGAGGACGTGACCCAGTACTTC. The full variable domain, its missing parts supplied by reference TRBV7-3 and TRBJ2-5, is GAGVSQTPSNKVTEKGKYVELRCDPISGHTALYWYRQSLGQGPEFLIYFQGTGAADDSGLPNDRFFAVRPEGSVSTLKIQRTERGDSAVYLCASSFVREDVTQYFGPGTRLLVL.

This clone was recorded a few times. This chain connects TRBV5-6 to TRBJ2-7; 8 bases map to TRBD2. V lost 4 bases, J lost 2 bases, and 8 bases stayed unmatched. The germline gives CDR1 SGHDT, CDR2 YYEEEE. The CDR3 covers 15 residues. CDR3 protein: CASSRPGGGPYEQYF. CDR3 nucleotides: TGTGCCAGCAGCCGCCCCGGCGGGGGGCCCTACGAGCAGTACTTC. Combining the CDR3 with reference TRBV5-6 and TRBJ2-7 gives the whole variable domain DAGVTQSPTHLIKTRGQQVTLRCSPKSGHDTVSWYQQALGQGPQFIFQYYEEEERQRGNFPDRFSGHQFPNYSSELNVNALLLGDSALYLCASSRPGGGPYEQYFGPGTRLTVT.

The chain employs TRBV4-3 and TRBJ1-2; 10 bases are a match to TRBD1. CDR1 is LGHNA and CDR2 is YSLEER in the germline V gene. Trimming cost V 2 bases and J 0 bases; bases outside gene matches: 3. CDR3 size: 16 residues. In DNA, the CDR3 is TGCGCCAGCAGCCAACCTGGGACAGGGGCTAACTATGGCTACACCTTC. Encoded protein: CASSQPGTGANYGYTF.

This clone was seen just once. The V gene is TRBV7-6, the J gene TRBJ2-2; weak D call: TRBD1 (5 bases). Trimming removed 5 bases from V and 7 bases from J, with 8 bases in between. This CDR3 contains 12 residues. Germline loops: CDR1 SGHVS, CDR2 FNYEAQ. CDR3 sequence reads: CASSLRGGELFF. CDR3 coding DNA: TGTGCCAGCAGCCTAAGGGGCGGGGAGCTGTTTTTT.